These 22 T cell receptor beta chains came from one sample sequenced in a study of human T cells and chemical hapten exposure. Sample time point: patch test 2, 6 weeks after DPC sensitization. The treatment denotes: therapeutic diphenylcyclopropenone sensitization with weekly scalp DPC. MiXCR was run by TCRdb on the RACE reads, yielding one entry per CDR3 protein. The sample gives about 400,000 distinct CDR3 sequences, 6% to 7% of which show up once; under 7% is in the top ten. The material sequenced was whole blood, taken in connection with sensitization to the hapten diphenylcyclopropenone (DPC). These receptors came from a woman aged 18-29 years with alopecia areata. Some clones in this sample may be carry-over from other donors' samples.

This clonotype was counted only a few times. V and J are TRBV6-2 or TRBV6-3 and TRBJ2-7; D possibly corresponds to TRBD2 (6 bases). Trimming cost V 10 bases and J 6 bases, with 19 bases left between them. This CDR3 contains 13 residues. Per germline, CDR1 MNHEY and CDR2 SVGEGT. This CDR3 reads CATMKLALPEQYF. CDR3 coding DNA: TGTGCCACCATGAAGCTAGCGTTACCCGAGCAGTACTTC.

There are a few counts of this clonotype. This chain connects TRBV3-1 to TRBJ2-6, with D uncertain. The germline CDR1 and CDR2 sequences are LGHDT and YNNKEL (reference sequence). The CDR3 is 22 amino acids. Between the trimmed V and J ends, which lost 0 bases and 0 bases, there was a span of 24 bases. The CDR3 sequence is CASSQEIPLEYLKDSGANVLTF. The CDR3 DNA reads TGTGCCAGCAGCCAAGAAATTCCTCTGGAGTATCTCAAGGACTCTGGGGCCAACGTCCTGACTTTC.

The rearrangement links TRBV2 to TRBJ1-1, with a possible D match to TRBD1 (5 bases). Germline lookup yields CDR1 SNHLY and CDR2 FYNNEI. V lost 8 bases to trimming and J lost 4 bases, with 11 bases between them. The CDR3 covers 12 residues. The CDR3 bases are TGTGCCAGCCAGGGAGAGGCCACTGAAGCTTTCTTT. Translation gives CASQGEATEAFF.

The sample holds a few counts of this clonotype. The rearrangement uses TRBV20-1 and TRBJ2-7; D possibly uses TRBD1 or TRBD2 (6 bases each). The CDR3 length is 11 residues. Germline V gene sequence: CDR1 DFQATT, CDR2 SNEGSKA (reference sequence). Trimming cost V 7 bases and J 4 bases, with 11 bases left between them. The CDR3 region has the DNA TGCAGTGTGGAGGGGGGTTACGAGCAGTACTTC. Translated, it gives CSVEGGYEQYF.

This chain connects TRBV12-3 or TRBV12-4 to TRBJ2-7, with D possibly TRBD1 on 6 matching bases. Trimming cost V 7 bases and J 5 bases, with 15 bases left between them. CDR3 length equals 13 residues. This chain's CDR3 is CASTPTGFNEQYF. CDR3 nucleotides: TGTGCCAGCACCCCAACAGGGTTCAACGAGCAGTACTTC.

This clonotype occurred a few times. The V gene is TRBV18, the J gene TRBJ1-1; 7 positions agree with TRBD1. Trimming cost V 2 bases and J 3 bases; bases outside gene matches: 9. Per germline, CDR1 KGHSH and CDR2 LQKENI. This CDR3 has 16 residues. CDR3 sequence (DNA): TGTGCCAGCTCACCATACAGGGGTGGCGTGGACACTGAAGCTTTCTTT. It translates to CASSPYRGGVDTEAFF.

The table lists this clonotype with a few counts. The chain recombines TRBV6-1 with TRBJ2-3; 7 bases align to TRBD1. This CDR3 is 14 amino acids long. With V trimmed by 6 bases and J by 0 bases, 3 bases remained unmatched. Germline CDR1 MNHNS, CDR2 SASEGT. For the CDR3, the DNA is TGTGCCAGCAGGGGACAGCTTAGCACAGATACGCAGTATTTT. It codes for CASRGQLSTDTQYF.

This clonotype showed up just a few times. The genes are TRBV9 and TRBJ2-7; either TRBD1 or TRBD2 may supply D (5 bases each). The CDR3 contains 15 residues. The germline V gene encodes CDR1 SGDLS and CDR2 YYNGEE. The V end was cut by 0 bases, the J end by 3 bases, with 13 bases between. In nucleotides, the CDR3 is TGTGCCAGCAGCGTAGGGGACGGAGGTTTCTACGAGCAGTACTTC. This encodes CASSVGDGGFYEQYF.

This clonotype occurred a few times. The CDR3 nucleotides read TGTGCCAGCAGCCAAGGTCGGACTCGTTATGGCTACACCTTC. Translated: CASSQGRTRYGYTF. V and J are TRBV7-2 and TRBJ1-2; D is unresolved. Germline V gives CDR1 SGHTA, CDR2 FQGNSA. Trimming took off 5 bases at V and 5 bases at J, with 15 bases between the two ends. This CDR3 spans 14 amino acids.

This clonotype came up a few times. This chain links TRBV3-1 with TRBJ1-1; TRBD1 is a possible D gene (6 bases). The CDR3 has 16 amino acids. Between the trimmed V and J ends, which lost 6 bases and 0 bases, there was a span of 17 bases. Germline loops: CDR1 LGHDT, CDR2 YNNKEL (reference sequence). This CDR3 reads CASSLAGGLMNTEAFF. The CDR3 DNA reads as TGTGCCAGCAGTCTGGCCGGGGGGCTGATGAACACTGAAGCTTTCTTT.

This clonotype was observed a few times. The chain recombines TRBV6-4 with TRBJ1-2; D is undetermined. Germline V gene data show CDR1 as MRHNA and CDR2 as SNTAGT. Trimming left V 2 bases short and J 0 bases short, with 13 bases between. CDR3 length equals 16 residues. The CDR3 DNA reads TGTGCCAGCAGTGACGGTTGGTCGGACGCTAACTATGGCTACACCTTC. Protein product: CASSDGWSDANYGYTF.

J is TRBJ2-7 and V is TRBV4-3, with TRBD2 matching over 8 bases. The CDR3 runs to 16 residues. Trimming took 1 base from V and 3 from J; bases not matched to a gene: 8. CDR1 and CDR2 from the germline V gene are LGHNA and YSLEER. CDR3 bases: TGCGCCAGCAGCCAAGCGCGCGGGGGGCTGTTCTACGAGCAGTACTTC. It specifies CASSQARGGLFYEQYF.

The chain employs TRBV29-1 and TRBJ2-1; 9 nucleotides agree with TRBD2. Germline lookup yields CDR1 SQVTM and CDR2 ANQGSEA. The V gene end was trimmed by 3 bases and the J gene end by 0 bases; junction bases not matched to a gene: 12. The CDR3 is 18 amino acids. CDR3 protein: CSVEGELAGRYSYNEQFF. The CDR3 region has the DNA TGCAGCGTTGAGGGTGAGCTAGCGGGGCGGTACTCCTACAATGAGCAGTTCTTC.

J is TRBJ2-3 and V is TRBV5-1; D gene unclear. CDR1 is SGHRS and CDR2 is YFSETQ in the germline V gene. This CDR3 spans 16 amino acids. With 4 bases removed from V and 2 bases from J, the gap between germline ends came to 17 bases. For the CDR3, the DNA is TGCGCCAGCAGCCAAGGTCAGGATTTTTCCACAGATACGCAGTATTTT. Its protein product is CASSQGQDFSTDTQYF.

The genes are TRBV6-1 and TRBJ1-1, with D possibly TRBD1 on 6 matching bases. Trimming shortened V by 6 bases and J by 1 base, and 9 bases separated the two germline ends. CDR3 length: 13 residues. Germline lookup yields CDR1 MNHNS and CDR2 SASEGT. The CDR3, as DNA: TGTGCCAGCAGGACAGGAGCGAACACTGAAGCTTTCTTT. It codes for CASRTGANTEAFF.

At least ten counts were recorded for this clonotype. V is TRBV3-1 and J is TRBJ1-5; the D gene is possibly TRBD1 (5 bases). CDR3 length: 13 amino acids. The germline V gene encodes CDR1 LGHDT and CDR2 YNNKEL (reference sequence). V gave up 1 base and J gave up 15 bases, with 16 bases separating them. The CDR3 loop reads CASSQAGSGTLHF. Written as DNA, the CDR3 is TGTGCCAGCAGCCAAGCTGGATCCGGGACTCTGCATTTT.

This clonotype appeared a few times. This rearrangement joins TRBV6-6 to TRBJ2-5; 8 nucleotides match TRBD1. Trimming cost V 8 bases and J 5 bases; bases outside gene matches: 13. The CDR3 has 15 residues. Germline V CDR1 and CDR2: MNHNY, SVGAGI (reference sequence). For the CDR3, the DNA is TGTGCCAGCTGTAGAGGCGAGGCAGGGGGCGAGACCCAGTACTTC. This encodes CASCRGEAGGETQYF.

This clonotype has only a few counts. The chain uses TRBV11-1 and TRBJ1-1; maybe TRBD1 (5 bases). This CDR3 contains 15 residues. The ends were cut back, 4 bases at V and 3 bases at J, with 15 bases in the middle. Per germline, CDR1 SGHAT and CDR2 FQDESV (reference sequence). CDR3 sequence: CASSSRAGWDTEAFF. CDR3 nucleotide sequence: TGTGCCAGCAGCTCCCGTGCAGGGTGGGACACTGAAGCTTTCTTT. Full variable domain (missing parts from reference TRBV11-1 and TRBJ1-1): EAEVAQSPRYKITEKSQAVAFWCDPISGHATLYWYRQILGQGPELLVQFQDESVVDDSQLPKDRFSAERLKGVDSTLKIQPAELGDSAMYLCASSSRAGWDTEAFFGQGTRLTVV.

The CDR3: CSARDFEASLYNEQFF. DNA of the CDR3: TGCAGTGCTAGAGACTTTGAGGCCTCACTCTACAATGAGCAGTTCTTC. The chain combines TRBV20-1 with TRBJ2-1; D gene unclear. Germline V gene lookup returns CDR1 DFQATT and CDR2 SNEGSKA (reference sequence). The ends were cut back, 0 bases at V and 3 bases at J, with 15 bases in the middle. This CDR3 is 16 amino acids long.

This clonotype was seen a few times. V and J are TRBV10-3 and TRBJ2-1, with a possible D match to TRBD1 (5 bases). The CDR3 length is 14 residues. CDR1 ENHRY and CDR2 SYGVKD come from the germline V gene. With 10 bases removed from V and 5 bases from J, the gap between germline ends came to 18 bases. In nucleotides, the CDR3 is TGTGCCACCAATCCCAACAAGGGGCACAATGAGCAGTTCTTC. It yields the protein CATNPNKGHNEQFF.

This clonotype turned up a few times. J is TRBJ2-5 and V is TRBV12-3 or TRBV12-4, with unresolved D. Trimming left V 6 bases short and J 0 bases short, with 11 bases between. The CDR3 consists of 14 residues. The DNA for the CDR3 is TGTGCCAGCAGCGTTGAGGATTACCAAGAGACCCAGTACTTC. Its translation is CASSVEDYQETQYF.

The genes are TRBV3-1 and TRBJ1-1, with D uncertain. CDR3 length: 13 amino acids. Deletions cut 4 bases from V and 5 bases from J, with 11 bases between. The germline gives CDR1 LGHDT, CDR2 YNNKEL (reference sequence). This CDR3 reads CASSPQIKTEAFF. The CDR3 DNA follows: TGTGCCAGCAGCCCGCAAATAAAGACTGAAGCTTTCTTT. Drawing the rest from reference TRBV3-1 and TRBJ1-1, the complete variable domain is DTAVSQTPKYLVTQMGNDKSIKCEQNLGHDTMYWYKQDSKKFLKIMFSYNNKELIINETVPNRFSPKSPDKAHLNLHINSLELGDSAVYFCASSPQIKTEAFFGQGTRLTVV.